Below are 25 T cell receptor beta chains sequenced from a single sample in a study of cytomegalovirus exposure and HLA in healthy donors. Sequencing used immunoSEQ multiplex PCR; TCRdb keeps in-frame clones, though not all of them. The sample lists some 99,000 clones, 88% occurring once. The sequencing sample was made of PBMCs. These receptor sequences come from a woman aged 18-29 years in good health and CMV-seronegative.

In its sample, this clone was seen once. The chain combines TRBV11-1 with TRBJ2-7; D is possibly TRBD1 (5 bases). Between the trimmed V and J ends, which lost 5 bases and 6 bases, there was a span of 14 bases. The CDR3 length is 13 residues. CDR1 SGHAT and CDR2 FQDESV come from the germline V gene (reference sequence). The CDR3 here is CASSLGVKREQYF. The CDR3 nucleotides read TGTGCCAGCAGCCTAGGGGTCAAGCGCGAGCAGTACTTC.

The gene calls are TRBV7-2 and TRBJ2-5, with TRBD1 as a possible D gene (5 bases). Trimming removed 2 bases at V and 0 bases at J, with 10 bases between. CDR1 and CDR2 from the germline V gene are SGHTA and FQGNSA. The CDR3 length is 15 residues. This CDR3 is CASSLSGLHQETQYF. The CDR3, as DNA: TGTGCCAGCAGCTTATCAGGGCTCCACCAAGAGACCCAGTACTTC.

The chain recombines TRBV30 with TRBJ2-1, with D hard to call. There are 13 residues in the CDR3. The V end was cut by 1 base, the J end by 5 bases, with 9 bases between. Germline CDR1 and CDR2: GTSNPN and SVGIG (reference sequence). CDR3 protein: CAWSAQQNNEQFF. CDR3 DNA sequence: TGTGCCTGGAGTGCCCAACAGAACAATGAGCAGTTCTTC.

The gene calls are TRBV9 and TRBJ2-3; 10 positions agree with TRBD1. This CDR3 is built from 16 residues. V lost 4 bases, J lost 1 base, and 6 bases stayed unmatched. Germline V gene lookup returns CDR1 SGDLS and CDR2 YYNGEE. The CDR3 nucleotides are TGTGCCAGCAGCCAGGGGACAGGGGAAGGCACAGATACGCAGTATTTT. It translates to CASSQGTGEGTDTQYF.

This clone was detected only once. The J gene is TRBJ2-2, the V gene TRBV4-3; D is possibly TRBD2 (7 bases). The germline CDR1 and CDR2 sequences are LGHNA and YSLEER. The CDR3 has 16 amino acids. The V end lost 1 base, the J end lost 6 bases, and 15 bases lay between the germline ends. DNA of the CDR3: TGCGCCAGCAGCCAAGTCTTAGGGGGGGGTTCCGGGGAGCTGTTTTTT. As protein: CASSQVLGGGSGELFF.

The V gene is TRBV20-1, the J gene TRBJ2-4; 7 bases are shared with TRBD1. Germline V gene lookup returns CDR1 DFQATT and CDR2 SNEGSKA (reference sequence). V shed 6 bases, J shed 15 bases, and the junction held 11 bases outside the gene matches. This CDR3 is 11 amino acids long. The CDR3 nucleotides are TGCAGTGCCGGAAAGACAGGGCGGTGGTACTTC. This encodes CSAGKTGRWYF.

V is TRBV7-2 and J is TRBJ1-6; D may be TRBD1 (6 bases). V shed 5 bases and J shed 6 bases, with 14 bases lying between them. Germline loops: CDR1 SGHTA, CDR2 FQGNSA. This CDR3 contains 15 residues. CDR3 in DNA: TGTGCCAGCAGCGCCTCCGGGACACCTAATTCACCCCTCCACTTT. Amino acid sequence: CASSASGTPNSPLHF.

CDR3: CASSPPDRQGALGTYEQYF. The CDR3 bases are TGTGCCAGCAGCCCCCCTGACAGACAGGGGGCTTTGGGGACCTACGAGCAGTACTTC. The rearrangement uses TRBV9 and TRBJ2-7; 10 positions match TRBD1. This CDR3 contains 19 residues. The germline V gene has CDR1 SGDLS and CDR2 YYNGEE. V trimming: 4 bases; J trimming: 2 bases; junction bases outside the gene matches: 18.

This clone appeared a few times. Other DNA sequences in this sample translate to the same CDR3. V is TRBV20-1 and J is TRBJ1-2; D possibly corresponds to TRBD1 (5 bases). The CDR3 spans 11 residues. V lost 4 bases and J 5 bases, leaving 8 bases between the germline ends. Germline lookup yields CDR1 DFQATT and CDR2 SNEGSKA (reference sequence). CDR3 DNA sequence: TGCAGTGCTACGGCAGGGTATGGCTACACCTTC. This gives the protein CSATAGYGYTF.

The chain links TRBV6-6 to TRBJ1-1, with a possible D match to TRBD1 (5 bases). Germline V lookup: CDR1 MNHNY, CDR2 SVGAGI (reference sequence). The V end was cut by 7 bases, the J end by 4 bases, with 19 bases between. This CDR3 spans 15 amino acids. CDR3 in amino acids: CASTFMGEGTTEAFF. In DNA form, the CDR3 reads TGTGCCAGCACCTTTATGGGGGAGGGGACCACTGAAGCTTTCTTT.

This clone showed up just a few times. This rearrangement joins TRBV4-3 to TRBJ1-2; tentatively, D is TRBD1 (5 bases). The V and J ends lost 0 bases and 6 bases respectively, with 14 bases between them. Germline CDR1 reads LGHNA; CDR2 reads YSLEER. This CDR3 spans 15 amino acids. The CDR3 is CASSQDLGREDGYTF. The CDR3 DNA follows: TGCGCCAGCAGCCAAGATCTTGGCAGGGAAGATGGCTACACCTTC.

The chain is built from TRBV7-2 and TRBJ1-2; 10 positions match TRBD1. There are 14 residues in the CDR3. Germline loops: CDR1 SGHTA, CDR2 FQGNSA. J lost 8 bases, V lost 6 bases, and 9 bases had no gene match. The DNA for the CDR3 is TGTGCCAGCAGGGGACAGGGGATCCTTAGCGGCTACACCTTC. Its protein product is CASRGQGILSGYTF.

In its sample, this clone was seen once. The rearrangement uses TRBV6-5 and TRBJ2-1; TRBD2 aligns across 8 bases. The CDR3 is 16 residues long. Germline assignment: CDR1 MNHEY and CDR2 SVGAGI. V gave up 2 bases and J gave up 3 bases; unmatched junction bases: 6. Here the CDR3 reads CASSYLGGGNYNEQFF. The CDR3 coding sequence is TGTGCCAGCAGTTACCTCGGCGGGGGGAACTACAATGAGCAGTTCTTC.

The rearrangement joins TRBV30 to TRBJ1-5; tentatively, D is TRBD1 (6 bases). Trimming took 3 bases from V and 3 from J, leaving 12 bases between them. This CDR3 comprises 14 residues. The germline gives CDR1 GTSNPN, CDR2 SVGIG (reference sequence). The CDR3 nucleotides are TGTGCCTGGAGCGAGGGGGTTGTCAATCAGCCCCAGCATTTT. It encodes CAWSEGVVNQPQHF.

This chain links TRBV10-3 with TRBJ2-3, with D unclear. In germline, CDR1 is ENHRY, CDR2 SYGVKD. The CDR3 sequence is 12 residues long. Trimming left V 4 bases short and J 4 bases short, with 6 bases between. CDR3 nucleotide sequence: TGTGCCATCAGTGGTATTTCAGATACGCAGTATTTT. Its protein product is CAISGISDTQYF.

The CDR3 DNA follows: TGTGCCATCAGTGCCCGGGACACAGATACGCAGTATTTT. Protein sequence: CAISARDTDTQYF. The V call is TRBV10-3, the J call TRBJ2-3; TRBD2 might be the D (5 bases). V shed 4 bases and J shed 2 bases, with 7 bases lying between them. The CDR3 contains 13 residues. Looked up from germline, CDR1 is ENHRY and CDR2 is SYGVKD.

A note on this clone: A read error may account for a junction end that differs from germline. This chain uses TRBV7-2 with TRBJ2-1; TRBD2 might be the D (5 bases). Germline V gene lookup returns CDR1 SGHTA and CDR2 FQGNSA. This CDR3 comprises 11 residues. The CDR3 protein is CASSTAGELFF. CDR3 nucleotides: TGTGCCAGCAGCACGGCCGGGGAGCTGTTCTTC. The full variable domain, rest sourced from reference TRBV7-2 and TRBJ2-1, is GAGVSQSPSNKVTEKGKDVELRCDPISGHTALYWYRQSLGQGLEFLIYFQGNSAPDKSGLPSDRFSAERTGGSVSTLTIQRTQQEDSAVYLCASSTAGELFFGPGTRLTVL.

This chain joins TRBV28 and TRBJ2-7; 7 bases agree with TRBD1. V shed 6 bases, J shed 7 bases, and the junction held 3 bases outside the gene matches. The germline CDR1 and CDR2 sequences are MDHEN and SYDVKM. The CDR3 has 11 residues. The CDR3 nucleotides are TGTGCCAGCAGCGTCAGGGGGGAGCAGTACTTC. Translation: CASSVRGEQYF.

This chain connects TRBV30 to TRBJ2-7, with unresolved D. The V and J ends lost 0 bases and 0 bases respectively, with 6 bases between them. This CDR3 contains 13 residues. Germline V gene lookup returns CDR1 GTSNPN and CDR2 SVGIG (reference sequence). In DNA, the CDR3 is TGTGCCTGGAGTGTCGGTAGCTCCTACGAGCAGTACTTC. It yields the protein CAWSVGSSYEQYF.

J is TRBJ1-1 and V is TRBV6-5; D gene ambiguous. The length of the CDR3 is 14 residues. Germline V lookup: CDR1 MNHEY, CDR2 SVGAGI. Trimming shortened V by 5 bases and J by 1 base, and 11 bases separated the two germline ends. CDR3 nucleotide sequence: TGTGCCAGCAGTACCCCCCGCAGGAACACTGAAGCTTTCTTT. It yields the protein CASSTPRRNTEAFF.

J is TRBJ1-3 and V is TRBV5-6; 7 positions agree with TRBD1. The CDR3 is made up of 15 amino acids. The ends lost 2 bases at V and 0 bases at J; junction bases unmatched: 2. The germline gives CDR1 SGHDT, CDR2 YYEEEE. The CDR3 sequence: CASSFGTASGNTIYF. The DNA of the CDR3 is TGTGCCAGCAGCTTTGGGACAGCCTCTGGAAACACCATATATTTT.

The rearrangement joins TRBV5-1 to TRBJ2-1, with a possible D match to TRBD1 (5 bases). Germline V gene data show CDR1 as SGHRS and CDR2 as YFSETQ. Trimming removed 0 bases from V and 7 bases from J, with 14 bases in between. This CDR3 is built from 15 residues. CDR3 sequence reads: CASSLVAGFLNEQFF. The CDR3 nucleotides read TGCGCCAGCAGCTTGGTGGCAGGGTTTTTGAATGAGCAGTTCTTC.

This clone was counted a single time. The chain carries TRBV9 and TRBJ2-1; unclear D gene. Per the germline V gene, CDR1 is SGDLS and CDR2 is YYNGEE. The CDR3 is 13 residues long. The V end was cut by 0 bases, the J end by 4 bases, with 5 bases between. CDR3 sequence: CASSVDSYNEQFF. In DNA form, the CDR3 reads TGTGCCAGCAGCGTAGACAGTTACAATGAGCAGTTCTTC. Together with reference TRBV9 and TRBJ2-1, the CDR3 gives the full variable domain: DSGVTQTPKHLITATGQRVTLRCSPRSGDLSVYWYQQSLDQGLQFLIQYYNGEERAKGNILERFSAQQFPDLHSELNLSSLELGDSALYFCASSVDSYNEQFFGPGTRLTVL.

The chain has TRBV6-4 and TRBJ2-3; 12 nucleotides align to TRBD2. This CDR3 region has 17 residues. After removal of 4 bases from V and 5 bases from J, the junction contained 10 bases not matched to a gene. Germline assignment: CDR1 MRHNA and CDR2 SNTAGT. CDR3 in DNA: TGTGCCAGCAGTGGCTCAACGACTAGCGGGGGCATAGATACGCAGTATTTT. Encoded protein: CASSGSTTSGGIDTQYF.

The CDR3 is CSAKQGHGYTF. Here the CDR3 DNA reads TGCAGTGCTAAACAGGGCCATGGCTACACCTTC. The V call is TRBV20-1, the J call TRBJ1-2; TRBD1 might be the D (6 bases). This CDR3 comprises 11 residues. Germline assignment: CDR1 DFQATT and CDR2 SNEGSKA (reference sequence). V was trimmed by 4 bases and J by 6 bases, leaving 9 bases between them.